These 16 T cell receptor beta chains came from one sample sequenced in a study of CD8+ T cells in alopecia areata. Reverse transcription of extracted RNA yielded cDNA, which provided the sequencing template. This table comes from immunoSEQ multiplex PCR, and its TCRdb copy is limited to in-frame clones, with some not included. The repertoire has 25,000 to 40,000 clones, over 60% of them found once; the top ten carry under 20%. Material: NKG2D-low CD8+ T cells sorted from blood. The receptor set was obtained from a human donor with alopecia areata.

The genes are TRBV30 and TRBJ2-1; D may match TRBD1 or TRBD2 (5 bases each). The ends were cut back, 0 bases at V and 7 bases at J, with 13 bases in the middle. CDR1 is GTSNPN, CDR2 SVGIG, per germline (reference sequence). The CDR3 has 14 residues. The CDR3 bases are TGTGCCTGGAGTGTGATAGGGACCCTTAATGAGCAGTTCTTC. Encoded protein: CAWSVIGTLNEQFF.

J is TRBJ2-7 and V is TRBV27; D is uncertain. This CDR3 is 14 amino acids long. Per germline, CDR1 MNHEY and CDR2 SMNVEV (reference sequence). V lost 3 bases, J lost 0 bases, and 9 bases lay in between. The CDR3 is CASSFGRSSYEQYF. The CDR3 DNA sequence: TGTGCCAGCAGTTTCGGGCGGAGCTCCTACGAGCAGTACTTC.

V usage is TRBV4-2 and J usage is TRBJ2-6; no clear D. CDR3 length: 16 residues. V lost 4 bases, J lost 0 bases, and 10 bases lay in between. The germline gives CDR1 LGHNA, CDR2 YNFKEQ. The CDR3 region has the DNA TGTGCCAGCAGCCCATCTGCCGGCTCTGGGGCCAACGTCCTGACTTTC. Translating gives CASSPSAGSGANVLTF.

The gene calls are TRBV4-2 and TRBJ1-5; 7 bases map to TRBD1. V lost 0 bases, J lost 1 base, and 15 bases stayed unmatched. The CDR3 contains 20 residues. Germline CDR1 is LGHNA and CDR2 is YNFKEQ. CDR3 region: CASSQDDRQGPWLSNQPQHF. CDR3 DNA: TGTGCCAGCAGCCAAGATGACCGACAGGGCCCGTGGCTGAGCAATCAGCCCCAGCATTTT.

V is TRBV28 and J is TRBJ2-2, with 8 bases aligning to TRBD1. CDR3 length equals 15 residues. V dropped 1 base and J dropped 3; count of bases not matched to a gene: 1. CDR1 MDHEN and CDR2 SYDVKM come from the germline V gene. The CDR3 sequence is CASSLLDRDTGELFF. The CDR3 coding sequence is TGTGCCAGCAGTTTATTGGACAGGGACACCGGGGAGCTGTTTTTT.

The chain joins TRBV4-1 to TRBJ2-1; 9 nucleotides align to TRBD1. From germline, CDR1 is MGHRA and CDR2 YSYEKL. The CDR3 covers 16 residues. J lost 7 bases, V lost 3 bases, and 10 bases had no gene match. The DNA for the CDR3 is TGCGCCAGCAGCCATTCCCGGGACAGGGCTAAAAATGAGCAGTTCTTC. Translation gives CASSHSRDRAKNEQFF.

This clone was detected once. The V and J genes are TRBV9 and TRBJ2-1; either TRBD1 or TRBD2 may supply D (5 bases each). With 0 bases removed from V and 9 bases from J, the gap between germline ends came to 19 bases. The germline V gene has CDR1 SGDLS and CDR2 YYNGEE. The CDR3 loop spans 16 amino acids. The CDR3 DNA reads as TGTGCCAGCAGCGTAGTCGGGGCAGGAGGCATCCCTGAGCAGTTCTTC. Residues: CASSVVGAGGIPEQFF.

The rearrangement joins TRBV30 to TRBJ2-1; TRBD2 aligns across 12 bases. Germline values: CDR1 GTSNPN, CDR2 SVGIG (reference sequence). The V and J ends lost 5 bases and 8 bases, in that order; junction bases with no gene match: 7. The CDR3 is 14 amino acids. The CDR3 coding sequence is TGTGCCTGGGACCTAGCGGGAGGGCTTGATGAGCAGTTCTTC. Translation gives CAWDLAGGLDEQFF.

By sample share, this clone is medium-sized. The chain combines TRBV6-5 with TRBJ2-3; perhaps TRBD2 as D (5 bases). Germline CDR1 and CDR2: MNHEY and SVGAGI. The CDR3 has 15 residues. V shed 5 bases and J shed 0 bases, with 12 bases lying between them. This CDR3 reads CASSRGMESTDTQYF. The CDR3 DNA follows: TGTGCCAGCAGTCGAGGGATGGAGAGCACAGATACGCAGTATTTT.

This clone came up a few times. The CDR3 is CASSEGLDPDTQYF. CDR3 nucleotides: TGTGCCAGCAGTGAAGGCCTAGACCCAGATACGCAGTATTTT. The chain uses TRBV6-4 and TRBJ2-3, with D uncertain. With 3 bases removed from V and 4 bases from J, the gap between germline ends came to 11 bases. CDR1 and CDR2 from the germline V gene are MRHNA and SNTAGT. The CDR3 runs to 14 residues.

This clone was seen at least ten times. The chain employs TRBV7-9 and TRBJ2-1; no definite D call. The V gene lost 3 bases and the J gene lost 5 bases, with 2 bases spanning the gap. The CDR3 contains 11 residues. Germline V gene lookup returns CDR1 SEHNR and CDR2 FQNEAQ (reference sequence). CDR3 amino acids: CASSFNNEQFF. As DNA, the CDR3 is TGTGCCAGCAGCTTTAACAATGAGCAGTTCTTC.

The V and J genes are TRBV29-1 and TRBJ1-2; D is ambiguous. The germline V gene encodes CDR1 SQVTM and CDR2 ANQGSEA. There are 14 residues in the CDR3. V was trimmed by 4 bases and J by 2 bases, leaving 14 bases between them. In nucleotides, the CDR3 is TGCAGCGTTGTTTTTGGCGTCTTAAACTATGGCTACACCTTC. Amino acid sequence: CSVVFGVLNYGYTF.

The rearrangement joins TRBV6-1 to TRBJ2-3, with 9 bases aligning to TRBD2. CDR1 MNHNS and CDR2 SASEGT come from the germline V gene. J gave up 2 bases and V 5 bases, and 5 bases lay outside the gene matches. CDR3 length: 15 residues. The CDR3 region is CASSRTSEHTDTQYF. Written as DNA, the CDR3 is TGTGCCAGCAGTCGGACTAGCGAACACACAGATACGCAGTATTTT.

This clone showed up just a few times. The V and J genes are TRBV15 and TRBJ2-1, with a weak D call TRBD1 (5 bases). The CDR3 totals 15 residues. Trimming took 0 bases from V and 2 from J, leaving 8 bases between them. Germline loops: CDR1 LNHNV, CDR2 YYDKDF (reference sequence). The CDR3 reads CATSREPGTYNEQFF. The CDR3 nucleotides read TGTGCCACCAGCAGAGAGCCAGGGACCTACAATGAGCAGTTCTTC.

V usage is TRBV29-1 and J usage is TRBJ1-4; D is unclear. This CDR3 region has 14 residues. V gave up 5 bases and J gave up 0 bases, with 10 bases separating them. Germline CDR1 is SQVTM and CDR2 is ANQGSEA. CDR3 DNA: TGCAGCGTTTGGGTCGGAGCAACTAATGAAAAACTGTTTTTT. It yields the protein CSVWVGATNEKLFF.

This clone was observed a few times. The chain recombines TRBV7-2 with TRBJ2-1, with D uncertain. Trimming removed 1 base at V and 10 bases at J, with 11 bases between. Germline CDR1 is SGHTA and CDR2 is FQGNSA. There are 13 residues in the CDR3. CDR3 DNA sequence: TGTGCCAGCAGCTTAGGGTACAATTGGGAGCAGTTCTTC. This sequence encodes CASSLGYNWEQFF.